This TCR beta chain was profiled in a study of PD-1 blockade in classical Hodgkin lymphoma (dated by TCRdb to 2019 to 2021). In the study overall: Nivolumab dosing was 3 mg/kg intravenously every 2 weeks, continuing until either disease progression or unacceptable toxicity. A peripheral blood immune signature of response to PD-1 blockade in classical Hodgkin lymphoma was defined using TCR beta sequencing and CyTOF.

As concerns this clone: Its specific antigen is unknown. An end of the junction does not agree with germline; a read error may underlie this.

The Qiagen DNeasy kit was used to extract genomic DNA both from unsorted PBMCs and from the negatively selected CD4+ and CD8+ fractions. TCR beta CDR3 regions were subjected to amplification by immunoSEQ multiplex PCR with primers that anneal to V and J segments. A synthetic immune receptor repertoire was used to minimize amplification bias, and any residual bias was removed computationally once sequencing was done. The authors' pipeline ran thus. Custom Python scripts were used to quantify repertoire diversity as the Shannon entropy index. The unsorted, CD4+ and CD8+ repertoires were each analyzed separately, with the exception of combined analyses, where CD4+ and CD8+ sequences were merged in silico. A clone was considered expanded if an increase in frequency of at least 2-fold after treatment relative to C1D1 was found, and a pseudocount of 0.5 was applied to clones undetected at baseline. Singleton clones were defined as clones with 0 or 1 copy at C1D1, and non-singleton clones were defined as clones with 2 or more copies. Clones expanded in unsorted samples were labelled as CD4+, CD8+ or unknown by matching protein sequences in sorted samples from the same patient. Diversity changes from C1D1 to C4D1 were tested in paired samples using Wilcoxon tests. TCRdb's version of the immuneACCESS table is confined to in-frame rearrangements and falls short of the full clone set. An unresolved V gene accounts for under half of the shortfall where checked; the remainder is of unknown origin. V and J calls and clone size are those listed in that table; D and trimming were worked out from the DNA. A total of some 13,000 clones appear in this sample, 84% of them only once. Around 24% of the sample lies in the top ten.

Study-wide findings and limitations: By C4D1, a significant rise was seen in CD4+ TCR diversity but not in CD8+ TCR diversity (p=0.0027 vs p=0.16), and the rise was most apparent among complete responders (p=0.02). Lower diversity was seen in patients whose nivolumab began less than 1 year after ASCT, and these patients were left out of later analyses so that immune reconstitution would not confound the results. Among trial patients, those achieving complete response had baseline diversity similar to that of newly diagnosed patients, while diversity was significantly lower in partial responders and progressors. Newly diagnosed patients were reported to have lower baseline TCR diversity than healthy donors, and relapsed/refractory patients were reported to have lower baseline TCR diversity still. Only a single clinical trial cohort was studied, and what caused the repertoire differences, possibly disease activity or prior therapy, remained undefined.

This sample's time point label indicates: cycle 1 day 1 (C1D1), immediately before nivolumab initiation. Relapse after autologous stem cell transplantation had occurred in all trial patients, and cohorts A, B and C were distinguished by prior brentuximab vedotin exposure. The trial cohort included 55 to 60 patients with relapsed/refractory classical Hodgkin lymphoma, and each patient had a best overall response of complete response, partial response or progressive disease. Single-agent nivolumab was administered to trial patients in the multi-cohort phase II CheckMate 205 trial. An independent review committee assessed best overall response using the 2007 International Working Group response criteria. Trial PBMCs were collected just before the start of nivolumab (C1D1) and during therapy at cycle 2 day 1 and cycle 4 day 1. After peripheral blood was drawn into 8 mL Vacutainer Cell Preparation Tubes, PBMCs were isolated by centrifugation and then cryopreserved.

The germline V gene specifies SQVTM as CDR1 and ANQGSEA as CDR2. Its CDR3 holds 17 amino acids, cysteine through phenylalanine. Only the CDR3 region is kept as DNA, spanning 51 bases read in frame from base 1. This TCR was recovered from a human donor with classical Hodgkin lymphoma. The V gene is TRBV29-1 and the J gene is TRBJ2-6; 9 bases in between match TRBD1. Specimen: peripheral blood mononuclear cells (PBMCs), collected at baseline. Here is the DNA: TGCAGCGTTAAAGAGACAGGGGGTAGGGCTGGGGCCAACGTCCTGACTTTC. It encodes CSVKETGGRAGANVLTF.